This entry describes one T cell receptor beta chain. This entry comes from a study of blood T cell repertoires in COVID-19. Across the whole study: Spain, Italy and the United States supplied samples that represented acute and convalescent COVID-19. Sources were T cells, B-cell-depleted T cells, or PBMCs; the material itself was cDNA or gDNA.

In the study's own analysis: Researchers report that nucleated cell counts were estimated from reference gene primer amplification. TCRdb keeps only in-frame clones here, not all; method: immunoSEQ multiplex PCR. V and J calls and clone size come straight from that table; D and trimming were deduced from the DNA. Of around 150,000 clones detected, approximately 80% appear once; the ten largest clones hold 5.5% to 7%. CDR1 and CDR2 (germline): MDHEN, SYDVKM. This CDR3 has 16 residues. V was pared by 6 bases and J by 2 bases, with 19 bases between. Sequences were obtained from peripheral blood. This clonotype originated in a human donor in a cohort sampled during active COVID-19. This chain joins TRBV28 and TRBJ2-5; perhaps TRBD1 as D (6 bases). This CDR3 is CASRHFTGRIQETQYF. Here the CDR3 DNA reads TGTGCCAGCAGGCACTTTACAGGGAGAATACAAGAGACCCAGTACTTC.